One and the same sample provided the 24 T cell receptor beta chains below, sequenced in a study of Graves' ophthalmopathy and Graves' hyperthyroidism. RNA served as the template for amplifying TCR beta CDR3 regions. First-round RT-PCR with HTBI primers preceded a second-round multiplex PCR. TCRdb called the multiplex PCR reads again in MiXCR, with one record for every CDR3 protein. The table has some 160,000 distinct CDR3 sequences, roughly two fifths seen once. Material for sequencing was peripheral blood. These receptors all stem from a man younger than 45 with Graves' ophthalmopathy.

This clonotype has at least ten counts. This chain joins TRBV27 and TRBJ2-7; perhaps D is TRBD1 or TRBD2 (5 bases each). V was pared by 7 bases and J by 2 bases, with 18 bases between. There are 15 residues in the CDR3. Germline values: CDR1 MNHEY, CDR2 SMNVEV (reference sequence). The CDR3 reads CASTPYGLGAYEQYF. CDR3 nucleotide sequence: TGTGCCAGCACCCCCTATGGGTTGGGGGCCTACGAGCAGTACTTC.

This clonotype was recorded many times. V and J are TRBV10-3 and TRBJ2-7; D gene ambiguous. The germline gives CDR1 ENHRY, CDR2 SYGVKD. Trimming pared 2 bases from V and 2 bases from J, leaving 4 bases between. The CDR3 contains 12 residues. In DNA form, the CDR3 reads TGTGCCATCAGTGAGCCCACCTACGAGCAGTACTTC. This gives the protein CAISEPTYEQYF.

The sample holds many counts of this clonotype. The chain is built from TRBV12-3 or TRBV12-4 and TRBJ1-1, with D possibly being TRBD1 (5 bases). This CDR3 has 13 amino acids. The V gene lost 3 bases and the J gene lost 9 bases, with 14 bases spanning the gap. CDR3 DNA sequence: TGTGCCAGCAGTTTGGGACTCCTGGGGCAAGCTTTCTTT. Translating it yields CASSLGLLGQAFF.

This clonotype was seen more than once but under ten times. The conserved phenylalanine or tryptophan normally closing the CDR3 is absent here, so this likely arose from a read error. The DNA is left out, because the CDR3 cannot be placed on it with certainty; the CDR3 is given as TCRdb lists it. This rearrangement joins TRBV6-6 to TRBJ2-5; TRBD2 is the table's D call, not checked against the DNA. The CDR3 is 10 amino acids long, termini counted. Germline V gene sequence: CDR1 MNHNY, CDR2 SVGAGI (reference sequence). The CDR3 loop reads CASSYSGLAG.

This clonotype occurred many times. This sequence joins TRBV30 and TRBJ2-5; D is unclear. The V end lost 0 bases, the J end lost 7 bases, and 9 bases lay between the germline ends. The CDR3 consists of 12 residues. CDR1 GTSNPN and CDR2 SVGIG come from the germline V gene (reference sequence). The DNA for the CDR3 is TGTGCCTGGAGTGTTTCGGAAGGGACCCAGTACTTC. This encodes CAWSVSEGTQYF. Looking up the rest from reference TRBV30 and TRBJ2-5 gives the full variable domain: SQTIHQWPATLVQPVGSPLSLECTVEGTSNPNLYWYRQAAGRGLQLLFYSVGIGQISSEVPQNLSASRPQDRQFILSSKKLLLSDSGFYLCAWSVSEGTQYFGPGTRLLVL.

This clonotype was seen repeatedly, ten times or more. The chain is built from TRBV12-3 or TRBV12-4 and TRBJ1-1, with D hard to call. There are 13 residues in the CDR3. The V gene lost 6 bases and the J gene lost 1 base, with 9 bases spanning the gap. Here the CDR3 DNA reads TGTGCCAGCAGCCCCCCGGGGAACACTGAAGCTTTCTTT. This gives the protein CASSPPGNTEAFF.

At least ten counts were recorded for this clonotype. The chain's CDR3 is CASSVDTSSRGELFF. The CDR3 bases are TGTGCCAGCAGTGTCGACACCTCTTCCCGCGGGGAGCTGTTTTTT. The V gene is TRBV25-1, the J gene TRBJ2-2; no clear D. V was cut by 4 bases and J by 7 bases, with 16 bases left in between. The CDR3 runs 15 residues. CDR1 is MGHDK and CDR2 is SYGVNS in the germline V gene.

The chain has TRBV7-2 and TRBJ2-5, with 9 bases aligning to TRBD1. The germline V gene encodes CDR1 SGHTA and CDR2 FQGNSA. The V segment lost 6 bases and the J segment 1 base; nucleotides outside the gene matches: 6. The CDR3 is made up of 15 amino acids. For the CDR3, the DNA is TGTGCCAGCAGGAGACAGGGGGAACTCCAAGAGACCCAGTACTTC. Translation: CASRRQGELQETQYF.

This chain joins TRBV12-3 or TRBV12-4 and TRBJ1-1; D might be TRBD1 (6 bases). V was clipped by 7 bases and J by 8 bases, with 17 bases between them. There are 13 residues in the CDR3. The CDR3 is CASTPPWGQEAFF. The CDR3 bases are TGTGCCAGCACCCCTCCGTGGGGACAAGAAGCTTTCTTT.

V and J are TRBV6-1 and TRBJ1-5; D uncertain. This CDR3 spans 15 amino acids. Between the trimmed V and J ends, which lost 4 bases and 3 bases, there was a span of 13 bases. Germline lookup yields CDR1 MNHNS and CDR2 SASEGT. The CDR3 DNA reads as TGTGCCAGCAGTGGACTCCACTTCGACAATCAGCCCCAGCATTTT. This gives the protein CASSGLHFDNQPQHF.

There are many counts of this clonotype. The chain has TRBV6-2 or TRBV6-3 and TRBJ1-1; weak D call: TRBD1 (5 bases). Per the germline V gene, CDR1 is MNHEY and CDR2 is SVGEGT. The CDR3 runs 19 residues. V gave up 6 bases and J gave up 0 bases, with 26 bases separating them. For the CDR3, the DNA is TGTGCCAGCAGCCCTACTTTATCGTTCTCAGGGACCTTGAACACTGAAGCTTTCTTT. Translated, it gives CASSPTLSFSGTLNTEAFF.

This clonotype was counted at least ten times. The chain employs TRBV9 and TRBJ1-2; 7 positions match TRBD1. CDR1 is SGDLS, CDR2 YYNGEE, per germline. With 2 bases clipped from V and 4 bases from J, the junction kept 5 bases outside the gene matches. The CDR3 has 14 amino acids. CDR3 nucleotide sequence: TGTGCCAGCAGCGTCCAACAGGGGCCCTATGGCTACACCTTC. This sequence encodes CASSVQQGPYGYTF.

A word on this clonotype: An end of the junction does not agree with germline; a read error may underlie this. The CDR3 DNA sequence: TGTGCCAGCAGCCAAGCTAACTATGGCTACACTTTC. Residues: CASSQANYGYTF. The V gene is TRBV11-2, the J gene TRBJ1-2; no reliable D call. Germline values: CDR1 SGHAT, CDR2 FQNNGV. This CDR3 region has 12 residues.

This clonotype was seen repeatedly, ten times or more. CDR3 region: CASATGMDQYF. DNA of the CDR3: TGTGCCAGCGCTACAGGGATGGATCAGTACTTC. The chain recombines TRBV25-1 with TRBJ2-7; TRBD1 might be the D (6 bases). Germline V gene data show CDR1 as MGHDK and CDR2 as SYGVNS. The germline V and J ends were trimmed by 8 bases and 10 bases, with 15 bases remaining between them. This CDR3 spans 11 amino acids.

The chain has TRBV7-6 and TRBJ2-5; 9 bases fit TRBD1. Trimming cost V 5 bases and J 5 bases; bases outside gene matches: 6. Germline loops: CDR1 SGHVS, CDR2 FNYEAQ. The CDR3 loop spans 14 amino acids. The CDR3 region is CASSHRGRRETQYF. Here the CDR3 DNA reads TGTGCCAGCAGCCACAGGGGGCGCCGGGAGACCCAGTACTTC.

This clonotype was seen only a few times. V gene TRBV6-5 combines with J gene TRBJ2-7; 7 nucleotides agree with TRBD2. V dropped 0 bases and J dropped 8; count of bases not matched to a gene: 10. This CDR3 has 15 amino acids. Germline loops: CDR1 MNHEY, CDR2 SVGAGI. This CDR3 is CASSYSPSSGIQQYF. CDR3 nucleotide sequence: TGTGCCAGCAGTTACTCGCCGTCTAGCGGTATCCAGCAGTACTTC.

This chain joins TRBV6-5 and TRBJ2-7; 7 bases fit TRBD2. This CDR3 contains 14 residues. Germline CDR1 is MNHEY and CDR2 is SVGAGI. With V trimmed by 2 bases and J by 0 bases, 1 base remained unmatched. The CDR3 region has the DNA TGTGCCAGCAGTTACAGCGGGGACTCCTACGAGCAGTACTTC. It codes for CASSYSGDSYEQYF.

This clonotype was recorded many times. The rearrangement uses TRBV24-1 and TRBJ1-2; 8 positions agree with TRBD1. With 4 bases clipped from V and 6 bases from J, the junction kept 9 bases outside the gene matches. Germline V gives CDR1 KGHDR, CDR2 SFDVKD. This CDR3 is 15 amino acids long. The CDR3 reads CATSDSGQGTNGYTF. As DNA, the CDR3 is TGTGCCACCAGTGACTCCGGACAGGGAACGAATGGCTACACCTTC.

This clonotype has more than one count but fewer than ten. V gene TRBV6-1 combines with J gene TRBJ1-5; a weak D match, TRBD1 (6 bases). V lost 9 bases, J lost 4 bases, and 13 bases lay in between. Germline CDR1 MNHNS, CDR2 SASEGT. The CDR3 is made up of 13 amino acids. CDR3 bases: TGTGCCAGTGGAACAGGGCCGAATCAGCCCCAGCATTTT. It codes for CASGTGPNQPQHF.

There are many counts of this clonotype. The chain carries TRBV27 and TRBJ1-5, with D possibly being TRBD1 (6 bases). CDR1 MNHEY and CDR2 SMNVEV come from the germline V gene (reference sequence). V lost 4 bases and J 4 bases, leaving 17 bases between the germline ends. There are 16 residues in the CDR3. This chain's CDR3 is CASSSLFRGQNQPQHF. DNA of the CDR3: TGTGCCAGCAGTTCTTTGTTCCGGGGGCAAAATCAGCCCCAGCATTTT.

The V and J genes are TRBV6-2 or TRBV6-3 and TRBJ1-1; possibly TRBD1 for D (5 bases). The V end lost 6 bases, the J end lost 0 bases, and 20 bases lay between the germline ends. This CDR3 has 17 amino acids. Germline loops: CDR1 MNHEY, CDR2 SVGEGT. The CDR3: CASSNSRGRSMNTEAFF. CDR3 bases: TGTGCCAGCAGCAATTCCCGGGGACGGTCGATGAACACTGAAGCTTTCTTT.

The table lists this clonotype with many counts. The J gene is TRBJ2-2, the V gene TRBV6-5, with 9 bases aligning to TRBD1. The CDR3 extends over 14 amino acids. Germline CDR1 MNHEY, CDR2 SVGAGI. J gave up 5 bases and V 8 bases, and 6 bases lay outside the gene matches. The CDR3 DNA sequence: TGTGCCAGCCTAGACAGGGGGGGGACCGGGGAGCTGTTTTTT. Its protein product is CASLDRGGTGELFF.

The table lists this clonotype with many counts. In DNA form, the CDR3 reads TGTGCCAGCAGTTACGAGGGCTCCTACAATGAGCAGTTCTTC. Translating it yields CASSYEGSYNEQFF. V gene TRBV6-2 or TRBV6-3 combines with J gene TRBJ2-1, with D maybe TRBD2 (5 bases). Germline CDR1 reads MNHEY; CDR2 reads SVGEGT. V dropped 2 bases and J dropped 0 bases, with 5 bases sitting between them. This CDR3 spans 14 amino acids.

The V gene is TRBV6-1, the J gene TRBJ1-1; a weak D match, TRBD1 (5 bases). Trimming left V 8 bases short and J 1 base short, with 11 bases between. Germline V CDR1 and CDR2: MNHNS, SASEGT. The CDR3 spans 13 residues. CDR3 region: CASRRGSNTEAFF. CDR3 coding DNA: TGTGCCAGCCGTAGGGGATCGAACACTGAAGCTTTCTTT.